Below, 8 T cell receptor beta chains from the same sample are listed, as sequenced in a study of blood T cells in healthy people across ages. Primers used in a second PCR of about 7 to 12 cycles were a sample-barcoded 5' primer and a J-beta primer mix. Each CDR3 protein is one row after TCRdb ran MiXCR on the 5' RACE reads. The sample has about 1,500,000 distinct CDR3 sequences, around 42% seen once; the top ten hold 7.9%. The sample consisted of blood. The receptors here all came from a woman between 18 and 30 years old in good health.

The V call is TRBV6-5, the J call TRBJ1-1; D ambiguous. In germline, CDR1 is MNHEY, CDR2 SVGAGI. V was trimmed by 6 bases and J by 3 bases, leaving 11 bases between them. This CDR3 comprises 13 residues. The CDR3 coding sequence is TGTGCCAGCAGGCAACGGGGATACACTGAAGCTTTCTTT. This codes for CASRQRGYTEAFF.

This rearrangement joins TRBV7-9 to TRBJ2-5, with 15 nucleotides matching TRBD2. CDR3 length: 16 amino acids. Germline-derived CDR1 and CDR2 are SEHNR and FQNEAQ (reference sequence). The J segment lost 1 base and the V segment lost 5 bases, leaving 2 bases of the junction unmatched. The CDR3, as DNA: TGTGCCAGCAGCATGGGACTAGCGGGAGGCCAAGAGACCCAGTACTTC. Translating gives CASSMGLAGGQETQYF.

DNA for the CDR3: TGCAGTGCTTCCCAGACGGAACCAGATACGCAGTATTTT. Residues: CSASQTEPDTQYF. The chain joins TRBV20-1 to TRBJ2-3; no clear D. CDR1 and CDR2 from the germline V gene are DFQATT and SNEGSKA (reference sequence). This CDR3 contains 13 residues. V lost 5 bases, J lost 4 bases, and 13 bases lay in between.

The chain carries TRBV27 and TRBJ2-1, with TRBD2 matching over 14 bases. V dropped 2 bases and J dropped 2; count of bases not matched to a gene: 8. The CDR3 spans 19 residues. In germline, CDR1 is MNHEY, CDR2 SMNVEV (reference sequence). The DNA of the CDR3 is TGTGCCAGCAGTTTAGCGGGGGGACTAGCGGGAGCCCCCTACAATGAGCAGTTCTTC. Translation: CASSLAGGLAGAPYNEQFF.

The chain carries TRBV24-1 and TRBJ2-3; 10 bases are shared with TRBD2. The CDR3 covers 15 residues. Trimming removed 3 bases from V and 6 bases from J; junction bases left unmatched: 5. Germline-derived CDR1 and CDR2 are KGHDR and SFDVKD. The chain's CDR3 is CATSDPGTSVDTQYF. The CDR3 DNA reads TGTGCCACCAGTGATCCCGGGACTAGCGTCGATACGCAGTATTTT.

J is TRBJ1-5 and V is TRBV6-2 or TRBV6-3; D gene unclear. CDR1 and CDR2 (germline): MNHEY, SVGEGT. The CDR3 is 13 residues long. V dropped 7 bases and J dropped 5 bases, with 12 bases sitting between them. This chain's CDR3 is CASTQGKDQPQHF. The CDR3 DNA reads as TGTGCCAGCACTCAAGGCAAAGATCAGCCCCAGCATTTT.

This clonotype was recorded a few times. The chain joins TRBV29-1 to TRBJ2-1; TRBD1 is a possible D gene (5 bases). This CDR3 contains 16 residues. The germline V and J ends were trimmed by 2 bases and 2 bases, with 16 bases remaining between them. CDR1 SQVTM and CDR2 ANQGSEA come from the germline V gene. CDR3 residues: CSVEWGTVGAYNEQFF. CDR3 nucleotides: TGCAGCGTTGAATGGGGTACTGTAGGGGCCTACAATGAGCAGTTCTTC.

The J gene is TRBJ1-2, the V gene TRBV29-1; TRBD1 agrees at 9 bases. Germline lookup yields CDR1 SQVTM and CDR2 ANQGSEA. V trimming: 5 bases; J trimming: 6 bases; junction bases outside the gene matches: 10. This CDR3 contains 14 residues. Here the CDR3 reads CSVKTVTGGDGYTF. The DNA for the CDR3 is TGCAGCGTTAAGACCGTAACAGGGGGCGATGGCTACACCTTC.